The rows below give T cell receptor beta chains drawn from one sample of a study of breast tumors, draining lymph nodes, adjacent tissues. TCRdb processed the multiplex PCR reads anew with MiXCR; each CDR3 protein has one entry. This repertoire shows around 130,000 distinct CDR3 sequences, just under 20% found once; its top ten account for around 3.5%. The sequencing sample was made of axillary lymph node tissue. The receptors come from a female donor with breast cancer. Some clones in this sample may be carry-over from other donors' samples. Each CDR3 is given without its conserved first and last residue. A D gene is named only where the DNA matches it firmly.

D	V	J	CDR3
.	TRBV6-6	TRBJ2-3	ASSYSFRGRRDTQY
TRBD2	TRBV6-1	TRBJ2-3	ASTRTSGSTDTQY
TRBD1	TRBV20-1	TRBJ2-7	SARDRGTGGYEQY
.	TRBV5-6	TRBJ2-1	ASSLDRYSYNEQF
TRBD2	TRBV7-8	TRBJ2-2	ASSNSGDFFTGELF
TRBD1	TRBV6-4	TRBJ1-4	ASSDPRQGGYATNEKLF
TRBD1	TRBV7-2	TRBJ2-2	ASSLRQGTRELF
TRBD1	TRBV5-1	TRBJ2-4	ASSPGTGRGQNIQY
.	TRBV5-1	TRBJ2-7	ASSLGSNSYEQY
.	TRBV6-6	TRBJ2-2	ASSYYANTGELF
.	TRBV20-1	TRBJ2-5	SASDGPQETQY
.	TRBV20-1	TRBJ2-1	SADYDNGNEQF
TRBD1	TRBV6-1	TRBJ2-3	ASSKGDSTGTQY
.	TRBV19	TRBJ1-2	ASSMPLLGGYT
.	TRBV7-2	TRBJ2-5	ASSRSGKETQY
.	TRBV27	TRBJ2-7	ASRGAPSYEQY
.	TRBV30	TRBJ1-2	AWTVGGRDYGYT
.	TRBV25-1	TRBJ2-7	ASSVGPRQGSYEQY
TRBD2	TRBV6-4	TRBJ2-1	ASSDPTSGRRF
.	TRBV14	TRBJ2-5	ASSQVGTIQETQY
TRBD1	TRBV6-5	TRBJ1-2	ASSYSTDRAYGYT
TRBD2	TRBV2	TRBJ2-3	ASTNSGDAYSTDTQY
.	TRBV12-3/TRBV12-4	TRBJ1-4	ASSYDGSNEKLF
.	TRBV5-1	TRBJ2-2	ASSFTGTAGTGELF
.	TRBV30	TRBJ2-5	AWSVTQETQY
TRBD1	TRBV2	TRBJ2-5	ASRDRGSGETQY
.	TRBV10-3	TRBJ2-1	AISESGGKNNEQF
TRBD1	TRBV28	TRBJ2-7	ASSSAGGTGSYEQY
.	TRBV5-1	TRBJ2-7	ASSGFGNSYEQY
.	TRBV7-8	TRBJ2-2	ASSLRLTGGTGELF
TRBD2	TRBV6-4	TRBJ2-7	ASSLLAGGDYEQY
.	TRBV3-1	TRBJ2-7	ASGQTASYEQY
TRBD2	TRBV12-3/TRBV12-4	TRBJ2-7	ASSLGGGAVEQY
TRBD1	TRBV18	TRBJ2-1	ASSRTGTDNEQF
.	TRBV25-1	TRBJ2-2	ASSEGLAAGRTGELF
TRBD2	TRBV5-1	TRBJ2-7	ASSFSGREDEQY
.	TRBV5-6	TRBJ2-7	ASSFQAGSYEQY
TRBD2	TRBV20-1	TRBJ2-3	SAMILAGGGAHTDTQY
TRBD1	TRBV6-1	TRBJ2-3	ASSGRQGASTDTQY
.	TRBV6-6	TRBJ2-2	ASSQQGLSFTGGLF
TRBD2	TRBV10-2	TRBJ2-5	ASSDSTSGGSSHRTQY
TRBD2	TRBV3-1	TRBJ2-3	ASSESSGANTDTQY
.	TRBV12-3/TRBV12-4	TRBJ1-6	ASSFGQPNSPLH
TRBD1	TRBV9	TRBJ1-3	ASSVEGFGTDGNTIY
TRBD1	TRBV5-4	TRBJ2-2	ASSWGQGGTGELF